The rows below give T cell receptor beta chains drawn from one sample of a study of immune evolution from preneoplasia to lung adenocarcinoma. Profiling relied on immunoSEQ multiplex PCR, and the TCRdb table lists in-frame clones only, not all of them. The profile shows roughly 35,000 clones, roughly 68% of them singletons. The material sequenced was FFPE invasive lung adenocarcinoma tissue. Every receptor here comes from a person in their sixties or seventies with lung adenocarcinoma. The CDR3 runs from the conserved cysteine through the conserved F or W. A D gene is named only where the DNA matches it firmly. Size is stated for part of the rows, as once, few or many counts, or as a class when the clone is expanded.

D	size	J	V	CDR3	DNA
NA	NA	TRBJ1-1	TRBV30	CARRTNTEAFF	TGTGCCCGCCGAACGAACACTGAAGCTTTCTTT
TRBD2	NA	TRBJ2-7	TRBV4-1	CASSQDWGRGAAGGLYEQYF	TGCGCCAGCAGCCAAGATTGGGGGAGAGGGGCGGCGGGAGGTCTGTACGAGCAGTACTTC
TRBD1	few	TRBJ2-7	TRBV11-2	CASSYGQDSYEQYF	TGTGCCAGCAGCTACGGACAGGACTCCTACGAGCAGTACTTC
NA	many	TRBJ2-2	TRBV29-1	CSAGRTGELFF	TGCAGCGCTGGACGCACCGGGGAGCTGTTTTTT
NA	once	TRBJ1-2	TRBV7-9	CASSSYSRDGGYTF	TGTGCCAGCAGCTCCTACTCCCGGGATGGTGGCTACACCTTC
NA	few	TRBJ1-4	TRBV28	CASSLRPEKLFF	TGTGCCAGCAGTTTACGCCCAGAAAAACTGTTTTTT
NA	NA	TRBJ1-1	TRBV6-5	CASRKQVNTEAFF	TGTGCCAGCAGAAAACAGGTGAACACTGAAGCTTTCTTT
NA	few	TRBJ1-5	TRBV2	CASTRTNSNQPQHF	TGTGCCAGCACGCGGACAAATAGCAATCAGCCCCAGCATTTT
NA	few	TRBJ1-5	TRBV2	CASKGQSNQPQHF	TGTGCCAGCAAGGGACAAAGCAATCAGCCCCAGCATTTT
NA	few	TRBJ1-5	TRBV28	CASRDRNQPQHF	TGTGCCAGCAGAGACAGAAATCAGCCCCAGCATTTT
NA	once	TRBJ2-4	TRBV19	CASGQPREDIQYF	TGTGCCAGTGGACAGCCTCGGGAGGACATTCAGTACTTC
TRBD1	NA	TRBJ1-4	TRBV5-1	CASSPGAQGANEKLFF	TGCGCCAGCAGCCCTGGAGCCCAGGGGGCTAATGAAAAACTGTTTTTT
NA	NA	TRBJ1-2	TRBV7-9	CASTTLEGLVDGYTF	TGTGCCAGCACTACTTTAGAAGGCCTGGTTGATGGCTACACCTTC
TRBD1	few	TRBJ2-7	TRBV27	CASRLRRDSSHEQYF	TGTGCCAGCAGACTGCGCCGGGACAGCTCTCACGAGCAGTACTTC